This TCR beta chain was recorded in a study of CD8 T cells in Susac syndrome. The V and J ends lost 0 bases and 7 bases respectively, with 9 bases between them. There are 12 residues in the CDR3. Germline V gene data show CDR1 as GTSNPN and CDR2 as SVGIG (reference sequence). RNA totalling roughly 0.5 to 1 ug underwent reverse transcription with random hexamers. It was immunoSEQ multiplex PCR that amplified TCR beta CDR3 across 54 Vbeta and 13 Jbeta. TCRdb passed the immunoSEQ multiplex PCR reads through MiXCR, listing each CDR3 protein once. The top ten clones hold about 0.68% of a sample with about 82,000 distinct CDR3 sequences, roughly 96% of them seen once.

This rearrangement joins TRBV30 to TRBJ1-1, with a possible D match to TRBD1 (6 bases). The sequencing sample was made of CD8+ T cells from PBMCs. The TCR originated in a human donor with Susac syndrome. CDR3 residues: CAWSVGGIEAFF. The CDR3 region has the DNA TGTGCCTGGAGTGTAGGGGGGATTGAAGCTTTCTTT.